The subject of this entry is one T cell receptor (beta chain). Its specificity is unknown. The source of the sample is a study of monozygotic twins with inflammatory bowel disease. Every single donor had a roughly 2.5 ml blood sample drawn. Study-level findings and limits: In patient repertoires, differing immunosuppressive treatments may have added some variability.

Germline V gene lookup returns CDR1 SGHRS and CDR2 YFSETQ. The CDR3 covers 19 residues. cDNA for TCRalpha and TCRbeta was amplified by nested PCRs of about 17 then 9 cycles. TCRdb re-called the 5' RACE reads, yielding one record per CDR3 amino acid sequence without DNA. The listing records around 150,000 distinct CDR3 sequences. The sequencing sample was made of blood. The V call is TRBV5-1, the J call TRBJ2-7; TCRdb indicates TRBD2, and absent DNA this call remains unverified. This sequence was found in a human donor with ulcerative colitis or Crohn's disease, or a healthy co-twin of an affected twin (not recorded which). CDR3 amino acids: CASSRPQGEASGSLFEQYF.